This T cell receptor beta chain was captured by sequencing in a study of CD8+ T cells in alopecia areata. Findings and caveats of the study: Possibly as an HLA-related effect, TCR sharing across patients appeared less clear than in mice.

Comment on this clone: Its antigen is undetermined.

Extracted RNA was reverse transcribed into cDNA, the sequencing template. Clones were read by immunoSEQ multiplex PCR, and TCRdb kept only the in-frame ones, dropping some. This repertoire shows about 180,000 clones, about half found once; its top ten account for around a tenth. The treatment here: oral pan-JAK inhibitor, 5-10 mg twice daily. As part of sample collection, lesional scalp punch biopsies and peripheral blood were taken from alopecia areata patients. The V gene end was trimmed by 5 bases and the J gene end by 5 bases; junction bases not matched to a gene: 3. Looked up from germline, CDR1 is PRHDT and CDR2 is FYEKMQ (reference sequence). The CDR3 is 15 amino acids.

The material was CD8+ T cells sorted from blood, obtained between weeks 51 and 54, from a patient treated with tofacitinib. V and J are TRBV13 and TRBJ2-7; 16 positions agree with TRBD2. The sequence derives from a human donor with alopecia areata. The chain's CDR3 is CASSPGTSGGDEQYF. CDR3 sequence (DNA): TGTGCCAGCAGCCCAGGGACTAGCGGGGGGGACGAGCAGTACTTC.